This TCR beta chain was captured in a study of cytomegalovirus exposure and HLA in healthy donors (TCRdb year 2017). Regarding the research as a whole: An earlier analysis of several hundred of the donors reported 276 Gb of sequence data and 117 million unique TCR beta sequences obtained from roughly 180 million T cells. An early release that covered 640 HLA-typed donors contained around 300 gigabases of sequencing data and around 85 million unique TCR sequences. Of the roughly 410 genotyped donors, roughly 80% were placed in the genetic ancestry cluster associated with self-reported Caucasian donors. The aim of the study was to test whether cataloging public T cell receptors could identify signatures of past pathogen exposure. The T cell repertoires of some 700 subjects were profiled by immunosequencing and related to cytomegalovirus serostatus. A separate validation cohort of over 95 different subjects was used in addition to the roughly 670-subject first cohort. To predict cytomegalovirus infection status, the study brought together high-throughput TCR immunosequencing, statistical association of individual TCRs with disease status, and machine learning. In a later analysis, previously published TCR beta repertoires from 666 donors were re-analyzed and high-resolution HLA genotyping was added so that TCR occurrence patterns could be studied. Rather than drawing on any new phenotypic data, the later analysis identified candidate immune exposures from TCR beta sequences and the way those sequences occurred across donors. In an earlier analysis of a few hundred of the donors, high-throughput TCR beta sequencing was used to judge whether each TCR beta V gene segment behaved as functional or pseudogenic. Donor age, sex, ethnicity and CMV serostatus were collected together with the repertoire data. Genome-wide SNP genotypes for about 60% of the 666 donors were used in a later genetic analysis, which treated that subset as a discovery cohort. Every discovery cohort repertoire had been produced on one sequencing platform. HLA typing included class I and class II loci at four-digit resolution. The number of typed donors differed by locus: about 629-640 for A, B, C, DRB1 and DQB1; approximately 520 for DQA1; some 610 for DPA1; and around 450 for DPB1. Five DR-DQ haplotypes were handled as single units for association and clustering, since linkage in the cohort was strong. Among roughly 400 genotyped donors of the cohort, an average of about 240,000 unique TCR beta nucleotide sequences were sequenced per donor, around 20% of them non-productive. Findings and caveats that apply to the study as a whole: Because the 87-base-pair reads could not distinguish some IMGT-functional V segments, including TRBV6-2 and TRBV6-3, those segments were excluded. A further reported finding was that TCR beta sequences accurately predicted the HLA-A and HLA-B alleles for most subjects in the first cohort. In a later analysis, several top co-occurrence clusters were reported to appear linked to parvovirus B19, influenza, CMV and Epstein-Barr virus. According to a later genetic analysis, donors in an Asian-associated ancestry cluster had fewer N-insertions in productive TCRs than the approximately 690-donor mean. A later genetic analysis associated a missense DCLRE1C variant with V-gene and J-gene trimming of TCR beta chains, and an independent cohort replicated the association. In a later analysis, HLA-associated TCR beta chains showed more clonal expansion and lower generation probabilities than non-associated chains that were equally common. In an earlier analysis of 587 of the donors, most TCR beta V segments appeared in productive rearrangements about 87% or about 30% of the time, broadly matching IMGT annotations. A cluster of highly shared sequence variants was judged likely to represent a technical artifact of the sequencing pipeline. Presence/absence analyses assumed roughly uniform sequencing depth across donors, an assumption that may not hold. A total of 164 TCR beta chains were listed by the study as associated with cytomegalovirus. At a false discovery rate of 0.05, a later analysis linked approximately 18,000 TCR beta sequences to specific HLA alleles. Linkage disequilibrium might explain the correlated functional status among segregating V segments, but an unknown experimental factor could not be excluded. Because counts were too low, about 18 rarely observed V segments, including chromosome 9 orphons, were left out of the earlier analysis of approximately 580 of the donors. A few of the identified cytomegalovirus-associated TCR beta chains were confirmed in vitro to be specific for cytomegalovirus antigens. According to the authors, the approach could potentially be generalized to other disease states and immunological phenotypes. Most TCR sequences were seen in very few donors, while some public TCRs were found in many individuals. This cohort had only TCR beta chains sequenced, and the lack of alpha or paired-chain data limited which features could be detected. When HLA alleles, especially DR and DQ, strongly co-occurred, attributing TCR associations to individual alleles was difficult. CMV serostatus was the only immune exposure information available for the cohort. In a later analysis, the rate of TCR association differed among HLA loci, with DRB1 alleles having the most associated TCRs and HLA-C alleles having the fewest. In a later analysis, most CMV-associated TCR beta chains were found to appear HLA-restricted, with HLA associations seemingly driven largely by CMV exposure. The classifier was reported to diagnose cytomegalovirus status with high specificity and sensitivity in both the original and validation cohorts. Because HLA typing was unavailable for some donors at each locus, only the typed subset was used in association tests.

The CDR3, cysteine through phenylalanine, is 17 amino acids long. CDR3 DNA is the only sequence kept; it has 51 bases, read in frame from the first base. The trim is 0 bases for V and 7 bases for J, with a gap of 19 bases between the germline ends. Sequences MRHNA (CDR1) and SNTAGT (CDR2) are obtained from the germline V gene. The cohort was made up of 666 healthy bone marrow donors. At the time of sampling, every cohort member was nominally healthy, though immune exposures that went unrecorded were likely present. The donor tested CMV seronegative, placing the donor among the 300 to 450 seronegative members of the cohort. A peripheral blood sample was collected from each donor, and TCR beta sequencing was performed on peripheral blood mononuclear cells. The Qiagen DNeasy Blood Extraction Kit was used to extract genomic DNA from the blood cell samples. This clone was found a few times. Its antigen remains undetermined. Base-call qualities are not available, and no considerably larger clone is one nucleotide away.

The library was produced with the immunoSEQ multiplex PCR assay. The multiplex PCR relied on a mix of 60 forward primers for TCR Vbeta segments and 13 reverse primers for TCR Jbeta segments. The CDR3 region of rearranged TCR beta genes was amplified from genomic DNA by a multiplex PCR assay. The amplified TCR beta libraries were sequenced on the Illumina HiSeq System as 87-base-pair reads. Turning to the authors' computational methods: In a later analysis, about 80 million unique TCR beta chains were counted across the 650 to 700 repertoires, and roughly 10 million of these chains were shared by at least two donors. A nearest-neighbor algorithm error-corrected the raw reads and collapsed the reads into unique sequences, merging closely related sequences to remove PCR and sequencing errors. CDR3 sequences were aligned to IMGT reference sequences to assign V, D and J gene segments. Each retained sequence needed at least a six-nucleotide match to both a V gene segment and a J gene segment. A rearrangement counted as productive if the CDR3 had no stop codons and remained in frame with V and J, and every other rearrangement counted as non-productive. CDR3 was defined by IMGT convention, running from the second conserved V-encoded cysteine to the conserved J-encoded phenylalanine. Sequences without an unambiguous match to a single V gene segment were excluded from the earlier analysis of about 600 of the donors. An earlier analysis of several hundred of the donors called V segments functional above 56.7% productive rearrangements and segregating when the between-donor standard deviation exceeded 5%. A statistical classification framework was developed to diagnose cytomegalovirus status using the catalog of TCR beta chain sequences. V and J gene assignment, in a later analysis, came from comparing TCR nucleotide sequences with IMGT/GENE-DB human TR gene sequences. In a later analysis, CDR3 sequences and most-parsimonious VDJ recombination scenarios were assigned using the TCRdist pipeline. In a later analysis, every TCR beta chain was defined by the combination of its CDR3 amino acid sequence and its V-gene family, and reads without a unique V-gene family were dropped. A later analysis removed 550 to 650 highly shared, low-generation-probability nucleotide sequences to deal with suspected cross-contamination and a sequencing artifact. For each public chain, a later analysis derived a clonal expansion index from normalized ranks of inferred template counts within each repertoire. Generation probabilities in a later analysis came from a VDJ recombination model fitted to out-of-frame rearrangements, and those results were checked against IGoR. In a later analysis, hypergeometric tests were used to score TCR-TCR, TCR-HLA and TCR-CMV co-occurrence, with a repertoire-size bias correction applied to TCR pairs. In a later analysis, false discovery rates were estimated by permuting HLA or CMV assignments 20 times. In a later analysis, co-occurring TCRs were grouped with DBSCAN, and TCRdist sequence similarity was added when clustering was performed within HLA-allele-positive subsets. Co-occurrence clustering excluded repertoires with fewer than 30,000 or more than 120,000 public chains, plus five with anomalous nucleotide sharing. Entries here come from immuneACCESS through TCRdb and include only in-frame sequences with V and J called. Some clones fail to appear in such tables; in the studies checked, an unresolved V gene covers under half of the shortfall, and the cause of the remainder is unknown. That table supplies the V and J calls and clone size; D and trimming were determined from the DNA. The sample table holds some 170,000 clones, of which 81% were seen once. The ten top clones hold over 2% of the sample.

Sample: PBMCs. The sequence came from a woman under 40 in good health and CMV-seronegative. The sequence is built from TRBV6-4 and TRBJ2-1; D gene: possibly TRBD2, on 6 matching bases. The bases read TGTGCCAGCAGTGACTCGAAGATAGGAGGGCCTATAAATGAGCAGTTCTTC. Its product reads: CASSDSKIGGPINEQFF.